The following is a TCR beta chain sequence with its context. These data come from a study of blood T cell repertoires in COVID-19. As for the study in general: Sites across the United States, Italy and Spain contributed samples from acute and convalescent COVID-19. Sources were T cells, B-cell-depleted T cells, or PBMCs; the material itself was cDNA or gDNA.

Germline values: CDR1 SGHNT, CDR2 YYREEE (reference sequence). The CDR3 covers 15 residues. Trimming cost V 3 bases and J 5 bases; bases outside gene matches: 4. The data were produced by immunoSEQ multiplex PCR, yet TCRdb's version contains in-frame clones alone and is incomplete. This table has some 87,000 clones, about 83% appearing once. The sequencing sample was made of peripheral blood. The chain joins TRBV5-4 to TRBJ2-2, with TRBD2 matching 10 bases. The sequence was collected from a man older than 75 with active or convalescent COVID-19. The CDR3 protein is CASSSGLAATGELFF. In DNA form, the CDR3 reads TGTGCCAGCAGCTCAGGACTAGCGGCAACCGGGGAGCTGTTTTTT.